This T cell receptor (beta chain) came from a study of cytomegalovirus exposure and HLA in healthy donors (TCRdb year 2017). Regarding the study in general: An earlier analysis of a few hundred of the donors reported approximately 300 Gb of sequence data and around 100 million unique TCR beta sequences obtained from around 180 million T cells. An early release that covered about 600 HLA-typed donors contained about 300 gigabases of sequencing data and about 84 million unique TCR sequences. Of the roughly 400 genotyped donors, about 80% fell in the genetic ancestry cluster associated with self-reported Caucasian donors. The study aimed to test whether signatures of past pathogen exposure could be identified by cataloging public T cell receptors. The T cell repertoires of 550 to 850 subjects were profiled by immunosequencing and related to cytomegalovirus serostatus. Along with the roughly 670-subject first cohort, a separate validation cohort of over a hundred different subjects was used. To predict cytomegalovirus infection status, the study brought together high-throughput TCR immunosequencing, statistical association of individual TCRs with disease status, and machine learning. To study patterns of TCR occurrence, a later analysis re-analyzed previously published TCR beta repertoires from 550 to 800 donors and added high-resolution HLA genotyping. In the later analysis, no new phenotypic data were used to find candidate immune exposures; instead, reliance was placed on TCR beta sequences and their occurrence across donors. An earlier analysis of 587 of the donors used high-throughput TCR beta sequencing to judge whether each TCR beta V gene segment behaved as functional or pseudogenic. Donor age, sex, ethnicity and CMV serostatus were collected together with the repertoire data. In a later genetic analysis, genome-wide SNP genotypes for about three fifths of the roughly 670 donors were used, and that subset was treated as a discovery cohort. All discovery cohort repertoires had been generated using a single sequencing platform. HLA typing included class I and class II loci at four-digit resolution. Typing coverage varied by locus: roughly 629-630 donors for A, B, C, DRB1 and DQB1; around 560 for DQA1; over 600 for DPA1; 450 to 480 for DPB1. Because of strong linkage in the cohort, five DR-DQ haplotypes were treated as single units for association and clustering. Among some 400 genotyped donors of the cohort, an average of around 240,000 unique TCR beta nucleotide sequences was sequenced per donor, of which approximately 19% were non-productive. Overall study results and their limits: A further reported finding was that TCR beta sequences accurately predicted the HLA-A and HLA-B alleles for most subjects in the first cohort. CMV serostatus was the only immune exposure information available for the cohort. The presence/absence analyses assumed that sequencing depth was roughly uniform across donors, and that assumption may not be true. Linkage disequilibrium might explain the correlated functional status among segregating V segments, but an unknown experimental factor could not be excluded. The authors suggested that the approach could potentially be extended to other disease states and immunological phenotypes. While some public TCRs were present in many individuals, most TCR sequences turned up only very rarely across donors. Because the 87-base-pair reads could not distinguish some IMGT-functional V segments, including TRBV6-2 and TRBV6-3, those segments were excluded. Because HLA typing was missing for some donors at each locus, association tests included only the typed subset. The study gave a list of around 170 TCR beta chains associated with cytomegalovirus. In both the original and validation cohorts, the classifier was reported to diagnose cytomegalovirus status with high specificity and sensitivity. The sequencing pipeline was judged likely to have produced a cluster of highly shared sequence variants as a technical artifact. A later analysis associated 16,951 TCR beta sequences with specific HLA alleles at a false discovery rate of 0.05. In an earlier analysis of about 600 of the donors, most TCR beta V segments appeared in productive rearrangements about 87% or about 30% of the time, broadly matching IMGT annotations. A later analysis found that most CMV-associated TCR beta chains appeared HLA-restricted, with HLA associations seemingly driven largely by CMV exposure. A later genetic analysis associated a missense DCLRE1C variant with V-gene and J-gene trimming of TCR beta chains, and an independent cohort replicated the association. In a later analysis, TCR association rates were found to vary across HLA loci, with the most associated TCRs seen for DRB1 alleles and the fewest for HLA-C alleles. Several of the top co-occurrence clusters appeared to be linked to parvovirus B19, influenza, CMV and Epstein-Barr virus, according to a later analysis. A later genetic analysis reported fewer N-insertions in productive TCRs among donors in an Asian-associated ancestry cluster than the roughly 700-donor mean. In vitro tests confirmed that a few of the cytomegalovirus-associated TCR beta chains recognize cytomegalovirus antigens. When HLA alleles, especially DR and DQ, strongly co-occurred, TCR associations were difficult to assign to individual alleles. In a later analysis, HLA-associated TCR beta chains showed more clonal expansion and lower generation probabilities than non-associated chains that were equally common. Because counts were too low, fewer than 20 rarely observed V segments, including chromosome 9 orphons, were excluded from the earlier analysis of some 540 of the donors. In this cohort, only TCR beta chains were sequenced, and detectable features were limited by the absence of alpha or paired-chain data.

The cohort comprised around 700 healthy bone marrow donors. All cohort members were sampled while nominally healthy, although unrecorded immune exposures were likely present. The donor was CMV seropositive and belonged to the group of 250 to 300 seropositive cohort members. A peripheral blood sample was provided by each donor, and peripheral blood mononuclear cells were used for TCR beta sequencing. The Qiagen DNeasy Blood Extraction Kit was used to extract genomic DNA from the blood cell samples. Per the germline V gene, KGHSH is the CDR1 and LQKENI is the CDR2. V is cut by 6 bases and J by 0 bases, and the space between the germline ends is 17 bases. The CDR3 goes from the cysteine to the phenylalanine over 17 residues. Only the CDR3 DNA is retained, 51 bases long and in frame from the first base. Library preparation employed the immunoSEQ multiplex PCR assay. For the multiplex PCR, a mixture combining 60 forward primers for TCR Vbeta segments and 13 reverse primers for TCR Jbeta segments was used. The CDR3 region of rearranged TCR beta genes was amplified from genomic DNA by a multiplex PCR assay. Amplified TCR beta libraries were sequenced as 87-base-pair reads on the Illumina HiSeq System. The published analysis was carried out like this. A later analysis counted about 80 million unique TCR beta chains across the 550 to 750 repertoires, and some 12 million of these chains were shared by at least two donors. A nearest-neighbor algorithm error-corrected the raw reads and collapsed the reads into unique sequences, merging closely related sequences to remove PCR and sequencing errors. Alignment of CDR3 sequences to IMGT reference sequences was used to assign V, D and J gene segments. Each retained sequence needed at least a six-nucleotide match to both a V gene segment and a J gene segment. A rearrangement counted as productive if the CDR3 had no stop codons and remained in frame with V and J, and every other rearrangement counted as non-productive. Following IMGT convention, CDR3 was defined as the stretch from the second conserved V-encoded cysteine up to the conserved J-encoded phenylalanine. The earlier analysis of fewer than 750 of the donors excluded sequences that lacked an unambiguous match to a single V gene segment. An earlier analysis of a few hundred of the donors called V segments functional above 56.7% productive rearrangements and segregating when the between-donor standard deviation exceeded 5%. To diagnose cytomegalovirus status from the catalog of TCR beta chain sequences, a statistical classification framework was built. V and J gene assignment, in a later analysis, came from comparing TCR nucleotide sequences with IMGT/GENE-DB human TR gene sequences. The TCRdist pipeline was used in a later analysis to assign CDR3 sequences and most-parsimonious VDJ recombination scenarios. A later analysis defined each TCR beta chain by its CDR3 amino acid sequence plus V-gene family, and excluded reads lacking a unique V-gene family. As a way to deal with suspected cross-contamination and a sequencing artifact, a later analysis dropped 640 or so nucleotide sequences that were highly shared and had low generation probability. A later analysis calculated a clonal expansion index for each public chain from normalized within-repertoire ranks of inferred template counts. A later analysis computed generation probabilities with a VDJ recombination model fitted to out-of-frame rearrangements, and checked the results against IGoR. A later analysis scored TCR-TCR, TCR-HLA and TCR-CMV co-occurrence with hypergeometric tests, applying a repertoire-size bias correction to TCR pairs. In a later analysis, false discovery rates were estimated by permuting HLA or CMV assignments 20 times. In a later analysis, co-occurring TCRs were grouped using DBSCAN, with TCRdist sequence similarity added in when clustering inside HLA-allele-positive subsets. For co-occurrence clustering, repertoires with fewer than 30,000 or more than 120,000 public chains were excluded, along with roughly five repertoires with anomalous nucleotide sharing. Imported from immuneACCESS, the table was reduced by TCRdb to in-frame sequences with V and J called. These copies leave out some clones; in studies compared against another copy, an unresolved V gene accounts for under half, and the cause of the remainder is not known. V, J and clone size are taken as reported in that table, and D and trimming were inferred from the DNA itself. For this sample the table gives around 200,000 clones, of which under 80% were detected only once. Approximately 4.6% of the sample is held by the ten biggest clonotypes.

As regards this clone: Its antigen is still unknown. No qualities accompany the bases; no much larger clone lies one base away.

The source is a young man in good health and CMV-seropositive. The sequence joins TRBV18 to TRBJ1-4, and perhaps TRBD1 as D gene, on 6 matching bases. Specimen: PBMCs. Here the CDR3 is given as CASSLNQQGSTNEKLFF. The DNA reads as follows: TGTGCCAGCTCTCTCAATCAACAGGGCTCAACTAATGAAAAACTGTTTTTT.